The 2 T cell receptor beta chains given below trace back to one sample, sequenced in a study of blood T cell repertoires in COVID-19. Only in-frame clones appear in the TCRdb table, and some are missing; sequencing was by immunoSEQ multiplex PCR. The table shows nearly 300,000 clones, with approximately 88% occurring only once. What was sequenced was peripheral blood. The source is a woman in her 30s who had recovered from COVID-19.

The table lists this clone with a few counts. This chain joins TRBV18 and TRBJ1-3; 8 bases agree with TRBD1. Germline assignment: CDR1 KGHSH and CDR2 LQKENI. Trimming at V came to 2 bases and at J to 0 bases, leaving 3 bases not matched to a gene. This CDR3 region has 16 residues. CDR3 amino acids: CASSPTGQGSGNTIYF. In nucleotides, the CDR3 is TGTGCCAGCTCACCAACTGGACAGGGCTCTGGAAACACCATATATTTT.

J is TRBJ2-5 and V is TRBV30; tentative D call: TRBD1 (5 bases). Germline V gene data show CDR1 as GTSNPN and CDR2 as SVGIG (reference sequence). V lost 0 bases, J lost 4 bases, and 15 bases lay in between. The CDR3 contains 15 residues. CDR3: CAWSVQQELRETQYF. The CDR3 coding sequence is TGTGCCTGGAGTGTTCAACAGGAGTTGCGAGAGACCCAGTACTTC.